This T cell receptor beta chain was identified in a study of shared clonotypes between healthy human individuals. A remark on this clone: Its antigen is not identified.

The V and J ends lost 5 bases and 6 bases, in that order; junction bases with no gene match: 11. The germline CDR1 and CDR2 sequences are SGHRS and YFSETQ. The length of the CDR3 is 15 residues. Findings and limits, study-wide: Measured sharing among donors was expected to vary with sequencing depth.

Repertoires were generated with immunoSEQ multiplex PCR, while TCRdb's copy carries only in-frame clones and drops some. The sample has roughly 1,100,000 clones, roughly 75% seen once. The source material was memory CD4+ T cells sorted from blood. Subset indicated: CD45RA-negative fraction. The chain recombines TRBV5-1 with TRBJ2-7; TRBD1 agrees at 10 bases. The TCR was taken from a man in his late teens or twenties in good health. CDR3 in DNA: TGCGCCAGCAGGCCCCCCGGGACAGGGGTCGGCGAGCAGTACTTC. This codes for CASRPPGTGVGEQYF.